Reported below is one T cell receptor (beta chain). Other DNA sequences in the same sample also yield this CDR3. This record belongs to a study of shared clonotypes between healthy human individuals. Trimming left V 8 bases short and J 3 bases short, with 4 bases between. Germline lookup yields CDR1 SGHTA and CDR2 FQGNSA. This CDR3 contains 10 residues. Generated by immunoSEQ multiplex PCR, the TCRdb table keeps only in-frame clones and is missing some. This table has about 1.1 million clones, around three quarters appearing once. Sample: memory CD4+ T cells from PBMCs. Subset noted: CD45RA-negative fraction. J is TRBJ1-2 and V is TRBV7-2; D ambiguous. This sequence originates from a man aged 18 to 35 in good health. Some clones in this sample may be carry-over from other donors' samples. The CDR3 reads CASSDYGYTF. CDR3 in DNA: TGTGCCAGCTCGGACTATGGCTACACCTTC.